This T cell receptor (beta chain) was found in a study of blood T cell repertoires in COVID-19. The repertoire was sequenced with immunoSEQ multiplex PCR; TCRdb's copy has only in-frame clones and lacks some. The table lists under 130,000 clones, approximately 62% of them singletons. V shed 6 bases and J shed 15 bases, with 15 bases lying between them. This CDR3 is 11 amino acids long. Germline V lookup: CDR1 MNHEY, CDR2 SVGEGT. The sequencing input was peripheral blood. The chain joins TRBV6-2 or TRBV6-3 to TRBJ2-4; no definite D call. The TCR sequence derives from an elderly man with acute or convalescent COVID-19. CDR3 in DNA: TGTGCCAGCAGCATCGGCGGCCCTACGTACTTC. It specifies CASSIGGPTYF.